This T cell receptor (beta chain) was sequenced for a study of PD-1 blockade in classical Hodgkin lymphoma. Broader study findings: Baseline TCR diversity was reportedly lower in newly diagnosed patients than healthy donors. Whoever responded completely had baseline diversity much like that seen in newly diagnosed patients.

The V end lost 4 bases, the J end lost 1 base, and 7 bases lay between the germline ends. CDR1 and CDR2 from the germline V gene are MNHEY and SMNVEV (reference sequence). There are 13 residues in the CDR3. The data were produced by immunoSEQ multiplex PCR, yet TCRdb's version contains in-frame clones alone and is incomplete. The data contain nearly 55,000 clones, about 85% of them singletons. For this clone: Its antigen is as yet unknown.

All trial patients relapsed after autologous stem cell transplantation. The chain links TRBV27 to TRBJ1-1, with no clear D. The TCR sequence derives from a human donor with classical Hodgkin lymphoma. The starting material was peripheral blood mononuclear cells (PBMCs), obtained at baseline. CDR3 protein: CASSYGPNTEAFF. CDR3 nucleotide sequence: TGTGCCAGCAGTTACGGACCGAACACTGAAGCTTTCTTT.